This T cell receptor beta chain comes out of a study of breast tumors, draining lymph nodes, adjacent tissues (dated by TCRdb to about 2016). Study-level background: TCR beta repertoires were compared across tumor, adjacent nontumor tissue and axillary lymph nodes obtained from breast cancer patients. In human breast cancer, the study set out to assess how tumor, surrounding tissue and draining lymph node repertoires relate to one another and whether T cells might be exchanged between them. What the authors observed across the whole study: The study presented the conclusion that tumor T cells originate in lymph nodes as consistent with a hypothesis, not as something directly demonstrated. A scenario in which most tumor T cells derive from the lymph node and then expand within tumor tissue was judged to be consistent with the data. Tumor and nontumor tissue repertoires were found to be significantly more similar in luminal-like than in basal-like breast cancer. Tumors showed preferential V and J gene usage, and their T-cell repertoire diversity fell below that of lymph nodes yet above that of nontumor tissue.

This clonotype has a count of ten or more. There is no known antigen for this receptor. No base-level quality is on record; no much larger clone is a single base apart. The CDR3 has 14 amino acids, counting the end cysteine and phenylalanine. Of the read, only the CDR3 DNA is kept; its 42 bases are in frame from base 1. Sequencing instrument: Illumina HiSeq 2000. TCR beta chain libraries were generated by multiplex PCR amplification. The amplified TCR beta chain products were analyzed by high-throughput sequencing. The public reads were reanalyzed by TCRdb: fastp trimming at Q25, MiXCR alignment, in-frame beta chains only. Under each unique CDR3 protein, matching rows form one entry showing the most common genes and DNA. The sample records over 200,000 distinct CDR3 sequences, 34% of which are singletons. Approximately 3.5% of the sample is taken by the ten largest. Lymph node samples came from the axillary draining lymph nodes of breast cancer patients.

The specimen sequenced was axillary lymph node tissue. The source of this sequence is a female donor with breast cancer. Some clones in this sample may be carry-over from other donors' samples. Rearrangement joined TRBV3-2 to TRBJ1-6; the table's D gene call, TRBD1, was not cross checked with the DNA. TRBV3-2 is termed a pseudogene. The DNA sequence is TGTGCCAGCAGCCAATCCCGGCCTGTGTGGGTTTTTGACTTT. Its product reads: CASSQSRPVWVFDF.